This entry is about one T cell receptor (beta chain). What it recognizes is unknown. This sample stems from a study of human versus mouse CDR3 diversity and MHC coevolution. Study overall: immunoSEQ was reported to reach one in 200,000 T cells sensitivity. Study conclusions and caveats: The lowest clonal inequality scores came from two of three human donors. In humans, T-cell selection involved more than 5 MHC II alleles. Human CDR3s averaged more deletions and insertions than mouse CDR3s.

The protocol was immunoSEQ multiplex PCR, while the TCRdb copy is restricted to in-frame clones and leaves out a portion. The table lists roughly 86,000 clones, 85% to 95% of them singletons, with around 1.3% in the top ten. This CDR3 region has 15 residues. V was pared by 4 bases and J by 3 bases, with 6 bases of the junction left unmatched. CDR1 and CDR2 from the germline V gene are MNHEY and SVGAGI. Material for sequencing was naive CD4+ T cells from blood. Subset denoted: CD45RO-negative CD62L-positive naive CD4 T cells. The TCR comes from a person aged 30-70 years in good health. V gene TRBV6-5 combines with J gene TRBJ1-2; 9 bases align to TRBD1. The CDR3 is CASSFPGQGHYGYTF. CDR3 nucleotide sequence: TGTGCCAGCAGTTTTCCCGGACAGGGGCACTATGGCTACACCTTC.